A single T cell receptor beta chain is shown here with its context. This sample was included in a study of blood T cell repertoires in COVID-19. Libraries were prepared by immunoSEQ multiplex PCR; TCRdb keeps only in-frame clonotypes and omits some of them. The table has around 100,000 clones, approximately 81% seen once. The V segment lost 1 base and the J segment 4 bases; nucleotides outside the gene matches: 6. The CDR3 extends over 15 amino acids. CDR1 is LGHDT and CDR2 is YNNKEL in the germline V gene (reference sequence). Sequenced sample: peripheral blood. The receptor was isolated from a man in his forties with acute or convalescent COVID-19. The V call is TRBV3-1 (or the pseudogene TRBV3-2), the J call TRBJ2-5; TRBD2 aligns across 7 bases. The CDR3 region has the DNA TGTGCCAGCAGCCAAGGTCATTCGGGGGGAGAGACCCAGTACTTC. Protein sequence: CASSQGHSGGETQYF.